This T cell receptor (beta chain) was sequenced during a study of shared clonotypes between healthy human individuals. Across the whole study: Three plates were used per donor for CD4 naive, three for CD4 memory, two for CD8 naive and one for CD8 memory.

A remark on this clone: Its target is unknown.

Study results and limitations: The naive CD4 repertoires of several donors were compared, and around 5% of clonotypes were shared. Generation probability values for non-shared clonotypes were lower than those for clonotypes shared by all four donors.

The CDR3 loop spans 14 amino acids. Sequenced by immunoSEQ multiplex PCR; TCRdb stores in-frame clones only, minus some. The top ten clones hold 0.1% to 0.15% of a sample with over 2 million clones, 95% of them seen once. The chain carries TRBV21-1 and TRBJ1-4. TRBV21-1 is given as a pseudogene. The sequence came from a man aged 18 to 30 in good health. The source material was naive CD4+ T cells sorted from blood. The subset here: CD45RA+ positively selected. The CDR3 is CASSKGQTTCKTFF. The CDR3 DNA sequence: TGTGCCAGCAGCAAAGGTCAGACCACCTGTAAAACGTTTTTT.